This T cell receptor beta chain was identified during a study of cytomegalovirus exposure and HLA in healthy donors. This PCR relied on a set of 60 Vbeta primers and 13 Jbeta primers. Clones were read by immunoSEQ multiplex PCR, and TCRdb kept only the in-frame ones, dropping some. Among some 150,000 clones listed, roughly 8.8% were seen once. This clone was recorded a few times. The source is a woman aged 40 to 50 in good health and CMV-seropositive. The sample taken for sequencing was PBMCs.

The CDR3 spells CASSNDLNTGELFF. The CDR3 nucleotides are TGTGCCAGCAGCAACGACTTGAACACCGGGGAGCTGTTTTTT. The chain uses TRBV5-4 and TRBJ2-2; D uncertain. The length of the CDR3 is 14 residues. V lost 4 bases and J lost 1, with 8 bases in between. Germline values: CDR1 SGHNT, CDR2 YYREEE (reference sequence). Based on the CDR3 plus reference TRBV5-4 and TRBJ2-2, the full variable domain is ETGVTQSPTHLIKTRGQQVTLRCSSQSGHNTVSWYQQALGQGPQFIFQYYREEENGRGNFPPRFSGLQFPNYSSELNVNALELDDSALYLCASSNDLNTGELFFGEGSRLTVL.